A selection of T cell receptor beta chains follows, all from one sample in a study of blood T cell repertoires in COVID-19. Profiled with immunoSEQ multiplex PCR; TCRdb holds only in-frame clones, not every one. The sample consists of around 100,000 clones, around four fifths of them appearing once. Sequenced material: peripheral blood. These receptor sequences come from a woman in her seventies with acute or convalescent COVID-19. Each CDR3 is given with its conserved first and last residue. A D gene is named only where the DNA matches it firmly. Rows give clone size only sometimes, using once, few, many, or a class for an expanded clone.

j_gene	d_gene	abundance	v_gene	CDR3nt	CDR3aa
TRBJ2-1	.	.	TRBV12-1	TGTGCCAGCAGCTTACGGGGACAGGTTCGGATCGATGAGCAGTTCTTC	CASSLRGQVRIDEQFF
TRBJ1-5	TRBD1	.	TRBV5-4	TGTGCCAGCAGCTTGGGAGGAGGGGGCAGGGGGCAAGGGCAGCCCCAGCATTTT	CASSLGGGGRGQGQPQHF
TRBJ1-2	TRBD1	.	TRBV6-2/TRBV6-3	TGTGCCAGCAGTTACCTCCGGGACAGTAACTATGGCTACACCTTC	CASSYLRDSNYGYTF
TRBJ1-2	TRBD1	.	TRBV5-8	TGTGCCAGCAGCCCTGAATTTCCGGGACAGGAAGGCTACACCTTC	CASSPEFPGQEGYTF
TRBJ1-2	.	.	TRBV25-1	TGTGCCAGCAGTGAAAGTTCATCAGTGTATGGCTACACCTTC	CASSESSSVYGYTF
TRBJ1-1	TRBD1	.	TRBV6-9	TGTGCCAGCAGTAAACCCGGACAGGGGCCCGAAGCTTTCTTT	CASSKPGQGPEAFF
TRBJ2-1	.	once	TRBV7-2	TGTGCCAGCAGCCAAGCGGCCCTTTCCTACAATGAGCAGTTCTTC	CASSQAALSYNEQFF
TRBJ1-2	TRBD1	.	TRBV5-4	TGTGCCAGCAGCTTGGGGGACAGGGCTAACTATGGCTACACCTTC	CASSLGDRANYGYTF
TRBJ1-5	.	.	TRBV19	TGTGCCAGTAGTTTCTCGACAGCCCGCAATCAGCCCCAGCATTTT	CASSFSTARNQPQHF
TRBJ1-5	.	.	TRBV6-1	TGTGCCAGCAGTGAAGGCTGGGCCAGCAATCAGCCCCAGCATTTT	CASSEGWASNQPQHF
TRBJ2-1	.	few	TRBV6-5	TGTGCCAGCAACTTCTGGGCCCTCAATGAGCAGTTCTTC	CASNFWALNEQFF
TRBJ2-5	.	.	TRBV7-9	TGTGCCAGCAGCCCCAAGGCCGGGTCACAAGAGACCCAGTACTTC	CASSPKAGSQETQYF
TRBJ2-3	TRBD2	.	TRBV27	TGTGCCAGCAGTTCAGTAGCGGGGGGGCCTGGCGCAGATACGCAGTATTTT	CASSSVAGGPGADTQYF
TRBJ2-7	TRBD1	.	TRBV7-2	TGTGCCAGCAGCACAGGGCCGGGACAGGGCTACGAGCAGTACTTC	CASSTGPGQGYEQYF
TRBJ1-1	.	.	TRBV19	TGTGCCAGTAGTATAGGGGCAGGGGTGACTGAAGCTTTCTTT	CASSIGAGVTEAFF
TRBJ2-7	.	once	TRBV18	TGTGCCAGCTCACCACGGACAGATATGTACGAGCAGTACTTC	CASSPRTDMYEQYF
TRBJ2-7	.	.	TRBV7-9	TGTGCCAGCAGCTTCCGGGGTTTCGACGAGCAGTACTTC	CASSFRGFDEQYF
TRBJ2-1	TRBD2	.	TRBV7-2	TGTGCCAGCAGCGTACGACCAAGGACTAGCGGGGGGGCCAATGAGCAGTTCTTC	CASSVRPRTSGGANEQFF